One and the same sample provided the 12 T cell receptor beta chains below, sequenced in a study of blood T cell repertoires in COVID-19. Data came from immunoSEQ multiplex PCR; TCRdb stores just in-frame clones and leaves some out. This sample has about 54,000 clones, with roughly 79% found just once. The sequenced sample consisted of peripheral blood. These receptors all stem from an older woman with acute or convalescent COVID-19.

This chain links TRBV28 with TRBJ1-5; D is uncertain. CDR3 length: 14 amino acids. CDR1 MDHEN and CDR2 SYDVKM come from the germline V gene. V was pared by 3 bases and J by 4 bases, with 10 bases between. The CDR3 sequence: CASSLPAGNQPQHF. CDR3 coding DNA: TGTGCCAGCAGTTTGCCCGCGGGGAATCAGCCCCAGCATTTT.

CDR3 in amino acids: CASSDPTGIAWYEQYF. The CDR3 DNA is TGTGCCAGCAGTGACCCAACCGGGATAGCGTGGTACGAGCAGTACTTC. V is TRBV25-1 and J is TRBJ2-7, with D tentatively TRBD2 (5 bases). The ends were cut back, 3 bases at V and 4 bases at J, with 19 bases in the middle. Germline V gene data show CDR1 as MGHDK and CDR2 as SYGVNS. This CDR3 spans 16 amino acids.

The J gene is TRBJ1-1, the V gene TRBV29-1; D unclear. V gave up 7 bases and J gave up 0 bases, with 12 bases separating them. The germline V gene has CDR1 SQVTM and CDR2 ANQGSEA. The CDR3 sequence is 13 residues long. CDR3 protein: CSGSGHLNTEAFF. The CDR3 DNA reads TGCAGCGGGTCAGGCCACCTGAACACTGAAGCTTTCTTT.

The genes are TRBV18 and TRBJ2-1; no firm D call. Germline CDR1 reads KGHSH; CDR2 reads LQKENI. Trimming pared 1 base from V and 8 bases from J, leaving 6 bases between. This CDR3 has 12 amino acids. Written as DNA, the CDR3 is TGTGCCAGCTCACCACGGTCAGATGAGCAGTTCTTC. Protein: CASSPRSDEQFF.

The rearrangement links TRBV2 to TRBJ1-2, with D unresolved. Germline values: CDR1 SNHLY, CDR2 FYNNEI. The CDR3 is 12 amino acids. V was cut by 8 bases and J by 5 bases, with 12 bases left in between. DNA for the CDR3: TGTGCCAGCGGGAGAGGCGCTTATGGCTACACCTTC. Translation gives CASGRGAYGYTF.

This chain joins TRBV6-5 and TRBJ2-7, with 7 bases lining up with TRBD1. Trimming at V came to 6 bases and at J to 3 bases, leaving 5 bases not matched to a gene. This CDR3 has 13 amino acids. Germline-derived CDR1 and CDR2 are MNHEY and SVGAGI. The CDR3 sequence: CASRKHRGYEQYF. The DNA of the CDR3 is TGTGCCAGCAGGAAACACAGGGGCTACGAGCAGTACTTC.

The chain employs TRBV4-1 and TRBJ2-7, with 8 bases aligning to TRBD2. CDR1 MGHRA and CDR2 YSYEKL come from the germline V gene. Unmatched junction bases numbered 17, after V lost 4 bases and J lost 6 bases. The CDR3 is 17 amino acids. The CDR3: CASSRDVSGLVRSEQYF. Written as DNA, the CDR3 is TGCGCCAGCAGCCGAGACGTTTCGGGACTAGTCAGATCCGAGCAGTACTTC.

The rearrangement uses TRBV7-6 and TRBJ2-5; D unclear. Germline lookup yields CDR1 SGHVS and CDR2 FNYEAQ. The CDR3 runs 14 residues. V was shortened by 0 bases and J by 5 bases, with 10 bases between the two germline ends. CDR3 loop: CASSLARKMETQYF. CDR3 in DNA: TGTGCCAGCAGCTTAGCGCGGAAGATGGAGACCCAGTACTTC.

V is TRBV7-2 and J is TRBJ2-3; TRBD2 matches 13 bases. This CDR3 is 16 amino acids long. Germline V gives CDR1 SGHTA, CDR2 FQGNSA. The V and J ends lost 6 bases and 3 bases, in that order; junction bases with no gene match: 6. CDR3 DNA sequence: TGTGCCAGCAGACTCACTAGCGGGGGGGCAACAGATACGCAGTATTTT. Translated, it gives CASRLTSGGATDTQYF.

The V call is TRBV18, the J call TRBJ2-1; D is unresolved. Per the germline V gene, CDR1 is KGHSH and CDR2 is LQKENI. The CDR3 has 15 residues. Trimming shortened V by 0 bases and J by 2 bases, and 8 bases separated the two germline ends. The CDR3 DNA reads TGTGCCAGCTCACCACCGGCTAGAGCCTACAATGAGCAGTTCTTC. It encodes CASSPPARAYNEQFF.

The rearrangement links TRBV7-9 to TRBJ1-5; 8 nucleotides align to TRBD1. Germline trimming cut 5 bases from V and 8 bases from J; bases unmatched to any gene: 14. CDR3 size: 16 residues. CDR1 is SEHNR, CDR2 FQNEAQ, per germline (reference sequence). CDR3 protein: CASSPLGTGALKPQHF. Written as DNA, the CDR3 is TGTGCCAGCAGCCCTCTGGGGACAGGCGCGTTGAAGCCCCAGCATTTT.

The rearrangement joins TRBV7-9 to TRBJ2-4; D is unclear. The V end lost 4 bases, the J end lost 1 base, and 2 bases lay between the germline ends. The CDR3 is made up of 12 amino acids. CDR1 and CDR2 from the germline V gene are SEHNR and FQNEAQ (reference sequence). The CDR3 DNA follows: TGTGCCAGCAGCTCGGCCAAAAACATTCAGTACTTC. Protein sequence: CASSSAKNIQYF.